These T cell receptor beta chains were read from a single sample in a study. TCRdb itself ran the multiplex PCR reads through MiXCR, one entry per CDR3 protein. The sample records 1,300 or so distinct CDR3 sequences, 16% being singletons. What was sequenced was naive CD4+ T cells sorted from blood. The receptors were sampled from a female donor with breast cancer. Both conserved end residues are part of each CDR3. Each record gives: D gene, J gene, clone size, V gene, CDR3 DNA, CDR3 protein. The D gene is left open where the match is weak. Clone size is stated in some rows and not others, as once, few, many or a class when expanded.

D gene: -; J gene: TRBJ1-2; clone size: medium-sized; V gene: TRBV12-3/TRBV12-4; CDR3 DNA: TGTGCCAGCAGTTTATTGTCCAGCTATGGCTACACCTTC; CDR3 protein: CASSLLSSYGYTF
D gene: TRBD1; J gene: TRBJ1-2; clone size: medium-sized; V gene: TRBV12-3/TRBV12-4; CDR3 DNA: TGTGCCAGCAGTTCCAATCCGGGACAGGGAACTAACTATGGCTACACCTTC; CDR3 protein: CASSSNPGQGTNYGYTF
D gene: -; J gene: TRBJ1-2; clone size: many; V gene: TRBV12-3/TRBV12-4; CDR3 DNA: TGTGCCAGCAGTTTTAGGGTTTTGGCAGGGTATGGCTACACCTTC; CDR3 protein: CASSFRVLAGYGYTF
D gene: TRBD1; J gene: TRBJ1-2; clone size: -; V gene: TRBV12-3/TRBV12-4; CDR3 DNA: TGTGCCAGCAGTTTGGCCGGGACAGTCAATGGCTACACCTTC; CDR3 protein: CASSLAGTVNGYTF
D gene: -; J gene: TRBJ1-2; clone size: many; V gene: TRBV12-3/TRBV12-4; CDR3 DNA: TGTGCCAGCAGTTTCGCGGGACGGAGCTATGGCTACACCTTC; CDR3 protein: CASSFAGRSYGYTF
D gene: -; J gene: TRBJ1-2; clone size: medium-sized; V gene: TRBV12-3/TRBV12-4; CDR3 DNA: TGTGCCAGCACTGCCGACGGGTTGGGCTACACCTTC; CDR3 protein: CASTADGLGYTF
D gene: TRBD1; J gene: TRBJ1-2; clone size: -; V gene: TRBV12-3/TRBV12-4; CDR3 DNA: TGTGCCAGCAGTTTTCGGACAGGGAGTCCCTATGGCTACACCTTC; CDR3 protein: CASSFRTGSPYGYTF
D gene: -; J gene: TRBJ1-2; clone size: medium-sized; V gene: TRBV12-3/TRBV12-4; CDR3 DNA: TGTGCCAGCAGTTTGGGCAGTTACTATGGCTACACCTTC; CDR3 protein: CASSLGSYYGYTF
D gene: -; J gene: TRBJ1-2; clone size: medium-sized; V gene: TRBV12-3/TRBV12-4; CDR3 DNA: TGTGCCAGCAGCACCACAGGGAATCCTAACTATGGCTACACCTTC; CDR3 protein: CASSTTGNPNYGYTF
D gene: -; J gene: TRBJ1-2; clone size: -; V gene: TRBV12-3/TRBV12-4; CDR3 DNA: TGTGCCAGCAGTTTAGCCGGGACAAGGGGAGACTATGGCTACACCTTC; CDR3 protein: CASSLAGTRGDYGYTF
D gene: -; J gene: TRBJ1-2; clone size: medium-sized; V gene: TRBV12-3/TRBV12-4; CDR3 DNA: TGTGCCAGCGGGCCGGTTGGAGGCTACACCTTC; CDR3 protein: CASGPVGGYTF
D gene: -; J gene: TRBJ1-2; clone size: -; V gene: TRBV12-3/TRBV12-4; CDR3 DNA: TGTGCCAGCTGGACAGCAAACTATGGCTACACCTTC; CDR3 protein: CASWTANYGYTF
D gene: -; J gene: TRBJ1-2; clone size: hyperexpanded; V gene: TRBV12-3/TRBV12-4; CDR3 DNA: TGTGCCAGCAGAAAGAGATCCGGGACACCAGTCTATGGCTACACCTTC; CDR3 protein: CASRKRSGTPVYGYTF
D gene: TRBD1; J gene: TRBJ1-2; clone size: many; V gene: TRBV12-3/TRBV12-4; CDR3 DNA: TGTGCCAGCAGTTTAAGTGGGACAGGGAGCAACTATGGCTACACCTTC; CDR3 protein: CASSLSGTGSNYGYTF
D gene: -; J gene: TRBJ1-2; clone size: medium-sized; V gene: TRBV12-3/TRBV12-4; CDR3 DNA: TGTGCCAGCACCGGGACTGAGTATGGCTACACCTTC; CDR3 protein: CASTGTEYGYTF
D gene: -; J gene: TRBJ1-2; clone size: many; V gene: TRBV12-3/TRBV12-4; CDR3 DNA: TGTGCCAGCAGTTTGGGGCAGGCGATATATGGCTACACCTTC; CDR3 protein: CASSLGQAIYGYTF
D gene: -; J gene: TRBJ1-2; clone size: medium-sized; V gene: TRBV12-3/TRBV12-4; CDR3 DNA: TGTGCCAGCAGTTTACCTTGGTCGTATGGCTACACCTTC; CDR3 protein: CASSLPWSYGYTF
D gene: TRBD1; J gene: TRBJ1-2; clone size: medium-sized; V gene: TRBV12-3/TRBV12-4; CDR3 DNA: TGTGCCAGCAGTCCGGGACAGATGGGAGGCTACACCTTC; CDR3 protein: CASSPGQMGGYTF
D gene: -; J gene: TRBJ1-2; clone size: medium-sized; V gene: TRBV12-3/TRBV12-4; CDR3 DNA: TGTGCCAGCAGTCGCCGGGGTAGCTATGGCTACACCTTC; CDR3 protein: CASSRRGSYGYTF
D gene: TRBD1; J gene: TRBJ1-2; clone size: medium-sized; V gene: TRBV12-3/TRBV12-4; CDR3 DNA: TGTGCCAGCAGATCTACAGGGGAGAGTGAAGGCTACACCTTC; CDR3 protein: CASRSTGESEGYTF
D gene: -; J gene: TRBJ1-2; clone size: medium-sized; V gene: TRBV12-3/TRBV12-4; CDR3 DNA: TGTGCCAGCAGGTCCGCAGGCCGTTATGGCTACACCTTC; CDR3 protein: CASRSAGRYGYTF
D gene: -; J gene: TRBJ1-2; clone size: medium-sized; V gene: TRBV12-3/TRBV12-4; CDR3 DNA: TGTGCCAGCAAACCCAACAGGGCTCGAGGCTACACCTTC; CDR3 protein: CASKPNRARGYTF
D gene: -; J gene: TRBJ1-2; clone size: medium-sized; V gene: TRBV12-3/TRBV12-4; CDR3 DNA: TGTGCCAGCAGTTTACGCAGGACCAGTGGCTACACCTTC; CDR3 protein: CASSLRRTSGYTF
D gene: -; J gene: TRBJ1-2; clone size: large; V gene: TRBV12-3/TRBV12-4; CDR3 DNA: TGTGCCAGCAGTCAACCGGGACAAGTGGATGGCTACACCTTC; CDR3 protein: CASSQPGQVDGYTF
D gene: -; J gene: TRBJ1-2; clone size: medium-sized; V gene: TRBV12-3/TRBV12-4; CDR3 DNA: TGTGCCAGCAGTTTACTAACCGGGCGGGGCTACACCTTC; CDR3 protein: CASSLLTGRGYTF
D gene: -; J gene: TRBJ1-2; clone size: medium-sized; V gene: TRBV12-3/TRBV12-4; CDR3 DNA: TGTGCCAGCAGTTCCGACTATGGCTACACCTTC; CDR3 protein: CASSSDYGYTF
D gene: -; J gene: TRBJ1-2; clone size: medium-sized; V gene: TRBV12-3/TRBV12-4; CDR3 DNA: TGTGCCAGCAGCCATAACAGGGCGGGTGGCTACACCTTC; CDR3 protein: CASSHNRAGGYTF
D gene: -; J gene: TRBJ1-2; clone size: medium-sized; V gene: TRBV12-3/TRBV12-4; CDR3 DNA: TGTGCCAGCAGTTTGAGGCAGGGCGGAGGCTACACCTTC; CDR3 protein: CASSLRQGGGYTF
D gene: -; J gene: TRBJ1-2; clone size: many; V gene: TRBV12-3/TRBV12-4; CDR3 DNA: TGTGCCAGCAGCCCCATGCGGGGCAACAATGGCTACACCTTC; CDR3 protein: CASSPMRGNNGYTF
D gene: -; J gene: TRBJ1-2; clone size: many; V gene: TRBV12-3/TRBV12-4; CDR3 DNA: TGTGCCAGCAGCCTTGGGACTTCTCCTGATGGCTACACCTTC; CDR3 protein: CASSLGTSPDGYTF
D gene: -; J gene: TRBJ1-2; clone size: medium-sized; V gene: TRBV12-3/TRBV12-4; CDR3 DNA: TGTGCCAGCAGCCATTCGACTTCTGGCTACACCTTC; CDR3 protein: CASSHSTSGYTF
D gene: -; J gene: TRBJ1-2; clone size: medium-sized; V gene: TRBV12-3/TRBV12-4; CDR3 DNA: TGTGCCAGCAGTCCCTCACGAGGGACATCGGATATCAACTATGGCTACACCTTC; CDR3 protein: CASSPSRGTSDINYGYTF
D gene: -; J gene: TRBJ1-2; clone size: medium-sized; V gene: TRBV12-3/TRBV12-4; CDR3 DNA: TGTGCCAGCAGTTTAGGGACGGGCTATGGCTACACCTTC; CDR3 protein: CASSLGTGYGYTF
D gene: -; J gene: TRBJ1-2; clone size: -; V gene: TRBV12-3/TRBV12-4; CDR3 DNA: TGTGCCAGCAGTTTCGGACAGACCGGCTACACCTTC; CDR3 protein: CASSFGQTGYTF
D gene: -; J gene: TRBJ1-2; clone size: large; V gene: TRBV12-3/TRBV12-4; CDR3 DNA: TGTGCCAGCAGTTTAGCGTCGGTGAACTATGGCTACACCTTC; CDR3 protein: CASSLASVNYGYTF
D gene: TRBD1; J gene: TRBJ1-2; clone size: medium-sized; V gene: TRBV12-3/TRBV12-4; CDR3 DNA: TGTGCCAGCAGTTTGACAGGGTACGGCTACACCTTC; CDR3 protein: CASSLTGYGYTF
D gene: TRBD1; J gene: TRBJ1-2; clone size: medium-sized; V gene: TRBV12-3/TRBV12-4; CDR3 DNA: TGTGCCAGCAGCTATGCCGGGACAGACAATGGCTACACCTTC; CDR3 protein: CASSYAGTDNGYTF
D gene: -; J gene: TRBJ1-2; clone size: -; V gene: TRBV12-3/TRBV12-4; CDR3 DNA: TGTGCCAGCAGTGCCAGCAGTCCAACTGTGAACTATGGCTACACCTTC; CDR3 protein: CASSASSPTVNYGYTF